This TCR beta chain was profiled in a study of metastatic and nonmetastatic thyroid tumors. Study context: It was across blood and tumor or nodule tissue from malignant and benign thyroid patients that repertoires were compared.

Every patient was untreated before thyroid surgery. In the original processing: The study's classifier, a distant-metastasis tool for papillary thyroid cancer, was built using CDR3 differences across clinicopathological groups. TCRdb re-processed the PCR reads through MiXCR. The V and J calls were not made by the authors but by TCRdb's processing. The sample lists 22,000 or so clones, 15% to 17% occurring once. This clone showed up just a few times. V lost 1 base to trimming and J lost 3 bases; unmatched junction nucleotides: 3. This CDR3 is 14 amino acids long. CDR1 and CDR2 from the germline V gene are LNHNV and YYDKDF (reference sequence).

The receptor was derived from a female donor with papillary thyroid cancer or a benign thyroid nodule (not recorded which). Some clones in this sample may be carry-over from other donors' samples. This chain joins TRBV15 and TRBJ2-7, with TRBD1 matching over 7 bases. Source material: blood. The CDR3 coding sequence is TGTGCCACCAGCAGAGGGACAGGTTACTACGAGCAGTACTTC. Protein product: CATSRGTGYYEQYF. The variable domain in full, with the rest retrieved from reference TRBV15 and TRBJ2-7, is DAMVIQNPRYQVTQFGKPVTLSCSQTLNHNVMYWYQQKSSQAPKLLFHYYDKDFNNEADTPDNFQSRRPNTSFCFLDIRSPGLGDTAMYLCATSRGTGYYEQYFGPGTRLTVT.